This entry features one T cell receptor (beta chain) sequence. As yet, its antigen is unknown. This entry is derived from a study of blood T cells in healthy people across ages. Study results and caveats: The unsorted PBMCs prevented any conclusive comparison of naive versus antigen-experienced cells. Naive T cell percentage strongly correlated with TCR beta diversity.

A second PCR of roughly 7 to 11 cycles used a sample-barcoded 5' primer and a J-beta primer mix. TCRdb reprocessed the 5' RACE reads with MiXCR, giving one entry per CDR3 protein. The sample lists some 760,000 distinct CDR3 sequences, roughly 25% seen once, with 9.4% in the top ten. The CDR3 consists of 15 residues. Germline assignment: CDR1 KGHSH and CDR2 LQKENI. These data are also associated with another study on T cells of mothers and their children. Turning to that study: The people who donated were a few healthy Caucasian mothers and their six children. Per child, around 3 million TCR beta CDR3 reads were obtained, against over 8.5 million per mother.

Sequenced sample: blood. The receptor's source is a boy aged 10-17 years in good health. The chain carries TRBV18 and TRBJ2-5; 9 bases match TRBD1. The end of the DNA is better explained by TRBJ2-7, so the J call may be wrong. CDR3: CASSPVGQGSYEQYF. CDR3 coding DNA: TGTGCCAGCTCACCTGTGGGACAGGGTTCCTACGAGCAGTACTTC.